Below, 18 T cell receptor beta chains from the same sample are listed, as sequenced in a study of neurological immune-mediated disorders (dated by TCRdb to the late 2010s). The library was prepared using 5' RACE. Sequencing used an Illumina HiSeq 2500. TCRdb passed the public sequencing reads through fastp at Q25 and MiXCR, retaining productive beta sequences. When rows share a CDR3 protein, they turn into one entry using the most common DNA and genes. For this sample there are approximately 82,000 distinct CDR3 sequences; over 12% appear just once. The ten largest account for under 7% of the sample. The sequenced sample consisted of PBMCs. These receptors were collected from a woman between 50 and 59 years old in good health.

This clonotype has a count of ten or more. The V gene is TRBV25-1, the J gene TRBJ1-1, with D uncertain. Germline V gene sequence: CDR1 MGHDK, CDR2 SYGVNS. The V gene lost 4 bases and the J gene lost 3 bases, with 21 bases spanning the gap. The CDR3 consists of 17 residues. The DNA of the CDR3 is TGTGCCAGCAGTGGACCCAGGATGGCAGTAGGGCACACTGAAGCTTTCTTT. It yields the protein CASSGPRMAVGHTEAFF.

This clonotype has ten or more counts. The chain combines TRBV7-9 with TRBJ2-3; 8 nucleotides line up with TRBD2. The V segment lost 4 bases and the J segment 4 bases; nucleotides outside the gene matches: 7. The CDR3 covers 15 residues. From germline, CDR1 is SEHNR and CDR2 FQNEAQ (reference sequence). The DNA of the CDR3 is TGTGCCAGCAGCTCCGAGCGGGGGCCATCAGATACGCAGTATTTT. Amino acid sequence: CASSSERGPSDTQYF.

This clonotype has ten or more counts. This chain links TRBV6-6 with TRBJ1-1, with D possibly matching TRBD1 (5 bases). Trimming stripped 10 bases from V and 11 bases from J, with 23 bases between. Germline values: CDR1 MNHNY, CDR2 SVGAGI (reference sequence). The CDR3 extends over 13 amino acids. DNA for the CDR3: TGTGCCACAGGGCAGGTTGAGGTCTTCAACGCTTTCTTT. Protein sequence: CATGQVEVFNAFF.

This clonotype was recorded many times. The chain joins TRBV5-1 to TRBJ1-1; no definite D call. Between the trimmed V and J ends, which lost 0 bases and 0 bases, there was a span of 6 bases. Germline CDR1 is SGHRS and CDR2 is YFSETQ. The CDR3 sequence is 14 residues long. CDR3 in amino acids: CASSLGSLNTEAFF. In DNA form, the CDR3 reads TGCGCCAGCAGCTTGGGCAGTCTGAACACTGAAGCTTTCTTT.

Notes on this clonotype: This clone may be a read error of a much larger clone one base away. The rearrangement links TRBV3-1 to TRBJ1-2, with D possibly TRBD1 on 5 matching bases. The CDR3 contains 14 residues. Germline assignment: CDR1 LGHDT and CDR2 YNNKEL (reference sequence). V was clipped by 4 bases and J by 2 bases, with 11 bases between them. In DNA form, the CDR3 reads TGTGCCAGCAGCCCGACCTGGGGGAACTATGGCTACACCTTC. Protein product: CASSPTWGNYGYTF.

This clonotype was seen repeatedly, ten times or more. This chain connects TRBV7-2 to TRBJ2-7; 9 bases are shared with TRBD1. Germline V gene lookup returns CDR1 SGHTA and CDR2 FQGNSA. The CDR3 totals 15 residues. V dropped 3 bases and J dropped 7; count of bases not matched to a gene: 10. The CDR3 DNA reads TGTGCCAGCAGCTTTGACAGGGGGTCATTTGGGGAGCAGTACTTC. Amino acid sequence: CASSFDRGSFGEQYF. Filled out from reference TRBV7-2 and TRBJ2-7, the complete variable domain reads GAGVSQSPSNKVTEKGKDVELRCDPISGHTALYWYRQSLGQGLEFLIYFQGNSAPDKSGLPSDRFSAERTGGSVSTLTIQRTQQEDSAVYLCASSFDRGSFGEQYFGPGTRLTVT.

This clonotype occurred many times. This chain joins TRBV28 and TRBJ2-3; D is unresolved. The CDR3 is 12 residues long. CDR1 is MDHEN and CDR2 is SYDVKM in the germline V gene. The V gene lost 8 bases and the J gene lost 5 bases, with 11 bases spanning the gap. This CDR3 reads CASGFIRDTQYF. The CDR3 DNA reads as TGTGCCAGCGGATTTATCAGAGATACGCAGTATTTT.

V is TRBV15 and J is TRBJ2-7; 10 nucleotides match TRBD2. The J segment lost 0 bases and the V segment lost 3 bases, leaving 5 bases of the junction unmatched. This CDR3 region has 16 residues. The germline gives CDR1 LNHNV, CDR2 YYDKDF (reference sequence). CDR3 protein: CATSREASGGSYEQYF. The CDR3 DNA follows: TGTGCCACCAGCAGGGAGGCTAGCGGGGGCTCCTACGAGCAGTACTTC.

CDR3 DNA: TGCAGTGGGAAACCCCCCGGTTCCTACAATGAGCAGTTCTTC. This codes for CSGKPPGSYNEQFF. This chain connects TRBV20-1 to TRBJ2-1; D ambiguous. Germline V gene data show CDR1 as DFQATT and CDR2 as SNEGSKA (reference sequence). Trimming left V 7 bases short and J 1 base short, with 14 bases between. This CDR3 is built from 14 residues.

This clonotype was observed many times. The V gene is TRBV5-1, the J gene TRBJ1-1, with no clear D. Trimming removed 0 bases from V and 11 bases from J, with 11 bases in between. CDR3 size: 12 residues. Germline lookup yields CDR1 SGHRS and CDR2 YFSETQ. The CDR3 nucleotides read TGCGCCAGCAGCTTGGAGACCACGGAGGCTTTCTTT. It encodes CASSLETTEAFF.

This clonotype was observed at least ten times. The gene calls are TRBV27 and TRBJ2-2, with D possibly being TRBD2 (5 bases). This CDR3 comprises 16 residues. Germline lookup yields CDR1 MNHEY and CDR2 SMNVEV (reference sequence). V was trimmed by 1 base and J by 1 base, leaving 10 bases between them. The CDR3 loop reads CASSLYPGLNTGELFF. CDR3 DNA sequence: TGTGCCAGCAGTTTATATCCGGGATTGAACACCGGGGAGCTGTTTTTT.

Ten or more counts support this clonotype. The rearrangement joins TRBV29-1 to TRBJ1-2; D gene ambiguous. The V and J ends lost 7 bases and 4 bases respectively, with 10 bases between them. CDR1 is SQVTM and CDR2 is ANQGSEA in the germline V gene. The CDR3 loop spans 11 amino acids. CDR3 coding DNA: TGCAGCGCAGAGAGTTTCTATGGCTACACCTTC. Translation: CSAESFYGYTF.

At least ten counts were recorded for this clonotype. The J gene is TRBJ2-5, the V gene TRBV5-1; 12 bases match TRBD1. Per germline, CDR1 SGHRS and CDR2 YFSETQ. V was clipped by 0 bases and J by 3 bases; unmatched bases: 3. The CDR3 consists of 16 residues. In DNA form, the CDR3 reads TGCGCCAGCAGCTTGGGGGACAGGGGGCGCGAAGAGACCCAGTACTTC. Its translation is CASSLGDRGREETQYF.

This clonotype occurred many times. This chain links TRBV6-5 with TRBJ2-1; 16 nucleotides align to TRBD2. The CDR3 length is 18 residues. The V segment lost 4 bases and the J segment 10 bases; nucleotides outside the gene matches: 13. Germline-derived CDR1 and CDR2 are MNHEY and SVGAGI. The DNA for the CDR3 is TGTGCCAGCAGTTCCGTCCCGGGACTAGCGGGGGGGCCCAACGAGCAGTTCTTC. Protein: CASSSVPGLAGGPNEQFF.

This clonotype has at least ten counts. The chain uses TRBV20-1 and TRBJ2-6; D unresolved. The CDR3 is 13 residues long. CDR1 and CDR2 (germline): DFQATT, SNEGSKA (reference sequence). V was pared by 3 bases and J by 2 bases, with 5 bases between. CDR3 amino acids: CSASSPGANVLTF. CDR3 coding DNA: TGCAGTGCTAGTTCACCTGGGGCCAACGTCCTGACTTTC.

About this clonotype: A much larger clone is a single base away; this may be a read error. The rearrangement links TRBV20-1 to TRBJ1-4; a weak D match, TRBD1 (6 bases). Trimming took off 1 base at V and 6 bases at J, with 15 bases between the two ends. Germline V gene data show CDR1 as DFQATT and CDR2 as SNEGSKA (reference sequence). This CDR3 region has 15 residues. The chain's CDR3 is CSARAQQGGHEKLFF. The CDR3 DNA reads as TGCAGTGCTAGAGCCCAACAGGGCGGGCATGAAAAACTGTTTTTT.

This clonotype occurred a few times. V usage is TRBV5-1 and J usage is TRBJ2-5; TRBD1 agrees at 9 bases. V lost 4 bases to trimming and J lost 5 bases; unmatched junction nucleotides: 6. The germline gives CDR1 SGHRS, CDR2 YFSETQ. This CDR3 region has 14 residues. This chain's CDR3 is CASSPHRGLETQYF. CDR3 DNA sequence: TGCGCCAGCAGCCCCCACAGGGGGCTGGAGACCCAGTACTTC.

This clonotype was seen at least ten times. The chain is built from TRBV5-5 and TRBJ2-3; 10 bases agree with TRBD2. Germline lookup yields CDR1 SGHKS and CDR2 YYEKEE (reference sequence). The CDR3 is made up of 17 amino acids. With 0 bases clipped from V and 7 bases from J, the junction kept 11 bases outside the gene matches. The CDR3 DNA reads TGTGCCAGCAGCTTGGGCAGCGGGGGGGGCCTGTCGAATACGCAGTATTTT. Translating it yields CASSLGSGGGLSNTQYF.